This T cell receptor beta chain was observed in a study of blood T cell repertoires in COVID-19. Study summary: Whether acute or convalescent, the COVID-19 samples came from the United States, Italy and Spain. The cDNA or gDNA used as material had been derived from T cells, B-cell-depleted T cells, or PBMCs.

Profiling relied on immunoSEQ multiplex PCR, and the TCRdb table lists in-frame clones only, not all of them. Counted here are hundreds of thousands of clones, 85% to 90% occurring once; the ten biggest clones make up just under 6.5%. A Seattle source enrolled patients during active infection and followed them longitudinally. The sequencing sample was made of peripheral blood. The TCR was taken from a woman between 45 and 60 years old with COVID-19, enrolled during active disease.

CDR3 nucleotide sequence: TGTGCCAGCAGTGAAGCGCTTCGGAGCAATGAGCAGTTCTTC. Amino acid sequence: CASSEALRSNEQFF. The V and J genes are TRBV6-1 and TRBJ2-1; D gene uncertain. The CDR3 consists of 14 residues. The germline V and J ends were trimmed by 0 bases and 6 bases, with 9 bases remaining between them. The germline V gene has CDR1 MNHNS and CDR2 SASEGT.